This entry features one T cell receptor beta chain sequence. There is no known antigen for this receptor. No quality values exist for individual bases; no much larger clone is one base distant. To estimate absolute template abundance from read counts, synthetic TCR analog templates were spiked into each PCR. The immunoSEQ assay used bias-controlled V and J gene primers to amplify TCRbeta CDR3 regions from genomic DNA. Sequencing of rearranged TCRbeta segments was done at approximately 20X coverage. The study's own analysis went as follows. Clustering was used to correct sequencing errors, and CDR3s were annotated against IMGT so that V, D and J genes could be assigned. Only productive TCRbeta rearrangements were used in downstream analyses, excluding out-of-frame or stop-codon sequences. Clonality was calculated as one minus the Shannon entropy normalized by the log of the number of unique productive sequences. Fisher's exact test with Benjamini-Hochberg correction, at a threshold of adjusted p below 0.01, was used to find clones that differed between time points or between blood and tumor. The table comes from immuneACCESS by way of TCRdb, which keeps in-frame sequences with V and J called. Part of the clones is missing from these tables; in studies checked, under half for an unresolved V gene and the rest for unknown reasons. V, J and clone size reflect that table, while D and trimming were determined from the DNA. The sample contains about 43,000 clones, around 89% of them found a single time. The ten largest clones represent roughly 13% of the sample.

The record originates from a study of PD-L1 blockade in urothelial cancer listed by TCRdb under 2017. Broadly, across the study: Every patient began therapy in 2014 and was given atezolizumab 1,200 mg intravenously every 3 weeks. About 85% of the roughly 29 patients were males with bladder-origin urothelial cancer, and about 60% of the 29 reported a prior smoking history. Patients had an ECOG performance status of 0 or 1 and had received between 0 and 3 prior chemotherapy regimens. Blood samples were analyzed 3 weeks after the start of treatment (second dose) and 6 weeks after the start of treatment. Blood samples gave a median of about 150,000 T cells and 83,000 or so unique TCRs, with a median clonality of approximately 0.08. Somatic, immune and clinical correlates of response to PD-L1 blockade with atezolizumab in urothelial cancer were the focus of an exploratory multi-omic analysis. Pretreatment tumor samples, along with matched peripheral blood collected serially before and after atezolizumab treatment, underwent TCR sequencing. Durable clinical benefit was defined as progression-free survival longer than 6 months, and TCR features were also tested against progression-free and overall survival. In the same patients who had TCR sequencing, pretreatment tumors also underwent whole exome sequencing and RNA sequencing. Eight to ten patients achieved durable clinical benefit and 15 to 20 did not. Pretreatment blood TCR-seq was available for about 28 patients, at least one posttreatment blood collection was obtained for around 25 patients, and tumor TCR-seq was available for around 25 patients. Results and caveats for the whole study, not just this receptor: A pretreatment peripheral blood TCR clonality below the median was linked to improved progression-free and overall survival. At 3 weeks after the start of treatment, tumor-associated TCR clones in peripheral blood had expanded more in patients with durable benefit (n of about 21, p = 0.022). Small sample size (n of about 30) and many exploratory analyses mean the results are intended to be hypothesis-generating.

The cohort comprised approximately 30 patients with locally advanced or metastatic urothelial carcinoma treated at Memorial Sloan Kettering on a trial protocol. Peripheral blood mononuclear cells were collected pretreatment and during treatment, with between 1 and 8 total time points per patient. The Qiagen DNeasy Blood extraction kit was used to purify genomic DNA from total PBMCs and tumor samples. PBMCs were collected pretreatment and during treatment, and were isolated and stored as previously described. From cysteine to phenylalanine, the CDR3 is 13 amino acids long. This entry keeps only the CDR3 DNA: 39 bases, framed from base 1. CDR1 and CDR2, per the germline V gene (reference sequence), are SEHNR and FQNEAQ. The V end loses 2 bases and the J end loses 4 bases, and a stretch of 8 bases separates them.

This sample comprised PBMCs, obtained around atezolizumab (anti-PD-L1) treatment. The chain is encoded by TRBV7-9 joined to TRBJ1-2; TRBD1 is possibly the D segment (5 matching bases). The receptor comes from a woman aged 60-75 years with urothelial cancer. The sequenced DNA: TGTGCCAGCAGCTTATTAGGGGTCTATGGCTACACCTTC. Translated, it reads CASSLLGVYGYTF.